The 14 T cell receptor beta chains given below trace back to one sample, sequenced in a study of T cells after yellow fever vaccination (dated by TCRdb to between 2018 and 2021). What the treatment or condition label conveys for this sample: live attenuated yellow fever vaccine strain. The library was made by 5' RACE. The instrument given in TCRdb is Illumina HiSeq 2500. TCRdb reprocessing: public reads trimmed at Q25 with fastp, clones called with MiXCR, in-frame beta chains kept. Rows matching on CDR3 protein sequence are summarized as one entry with the most common DNA and genes. Counted in this sample were 550,000 to 750,000 distinct CDR3 sequences; about 13% of them appeared once. The top ten constitute around 15% of the sample. The source material was PBMCs, sampled on the day of the yellow fever booster vaccination. The source is a man aged 30 to 39 who received the YFV17D yellow fever vaccine.

A few counts support this clonotype. The CDR3 DNA sequence: TGCAGTGCATCTGCCCCTAGCTTCCGAGATACGCAGTATTTT. This codes for CSASAPSFRDTQYF. The rearrangement uses TRBV20-1 and TRBJ2-3, with D tentatively TRBD2 (5 bases). The CDR3 covers 14 residues. Trimming shortened V by 6 bases and J by 5 bases, and 18 bases separated the two germline ends. Germline CDR1 and CDR2: DFQATT and SNEGSKA (reference sequence).

The J gene is TRBJ1-1, the V gene TRBV29-1; D perhaps matches TRBD1 (5 bases). There are 13 residues in the CDR3. With 4 bases removed from V and 0 bases from J, the gap between germline ends came to 9 bases. Germline loops: CDR1 SQVTM, CDR2 ANQGSEA. The CDR3 bases are TGCAGCGTTGCGGGACGGATGAACACTGAAGCTTTCTTT. This gives the protein CSVAGRMNTEAFF.

This clonotype was picked up a small number of times. The chain joins TRBV5-6 to TRBJ2-7; 8 positions agree with TRBD1. Per the germline V gene, CDR1 is SGHDT and CDR2 is YYEEEE. The trim removed 4 bases at V and 7 bases at J, leaving 16 bases unmatched. The CDR3 extends over 16 amino acids. In DNA, the CDR3 is TGTGCCAGCAGCCACCGGGGTGGACAGGGAGCGGATGAGCAGTACTTC. Amino acids: CASSHRGGQGADEQYF. The full variable domain, its missing parts supplied by reference TRBV5-6 and TRBJ2-7, is DAGVTQSPTHLIKTRGQQVTLRCSPKSGHDTVSWYQQALGQGPQFIFQYYEEEERQRGNFPDRFSGHQFPNYSSELNVNALLLGDSALYLCASSHRGGQGADEQYFGPGTRLTVT.

This clonotype showed up just a few times. This chain links TRBV28 with TRBJ1-4; D perhaps matches TRBD1 (5 bases). Trimming left V 6 bases short and J 11 bases short, with 13 bases between. This CDR3 has 12 amino acids. CDR1 MDHEN and CDR2 SYDVKM come from the germline V gene. CDR3 protein: CASSPRVGKLFF. The CDR3 coding sequence is TGTGCCAGCAGCCCCAGGGTGGGCAAACTGTTTTTT.

This clonotype was counted between two and nine times. The rearrangement joins TRBV5-4 to TRBJ2-1; 12 bases fit TRBD2. There are 16 residues in the CDR3. CDR1 is SGHNT, CDR2 YYREEE, per germline (reference sequence). V lost 6 bases to trimming and J lost 5 bases; unmatched junction nucleotides: 9. This CDR3 is CASTLAGGVINNEQFF. CDR3 DNA: TGTGCCAGCACCCTAGCGGGAGGGGTTATCAACAATGAGCAGTTCTTC.

In this sample, this clonotype turned up a few times. The rearrangement uses TRBV12-3 or TRBV12-4 and TRBJ2-3, with 10 nucleotides matching TRBD1. Germline trimming cut 6 bases from V and 1 base from J; bases unmatched to any gene: 7. The CDR3 loop spans 16 amino acids. CDR3 sequence reads: CASSSGGTGGTDTQYF. DNA of the CDR3: TGTGCCAGCAGCTCTGGTGGGACAGGGGGCACAGATACGCAGTATTTT.

The genes are TRBV18 and TRBJ1-5; no definite D call. The CDR3 covers 13 residues. The ends were cut back, 6 bases at V and 8 bases at J, with 14 bases in the middle. Germline V gene lookup returns CDR1 KGHSH and CDR2 LQKENI. The CDR3 here is CASSPGLWEPQHF. CDR3 DNA: TGTGCCAGCTCTCCCGGGCTCTGGGAGCCCCAGCATTTT.

This clonotype was recorded many times. This chain joins TRBV7-2 and TRBJ2-3, with TRBD2 matching over 9 bases. Unmatched junction bases numbered 2, after V lost 0 bases and J lost 4 bases. The germline CDR1 and CDR2 sequences are SGHTA and FQGNSA. The CDR3 length is 15 residues. The CDR3 loop is CASSLAGTSSDTQYF. CDR3 coding DNA: TGTGCCAGCAGCTTAGCGGGGACTAGCTCAGATACGCAGTATTTT.

The V and J genes are TRBV20-1 and TRBJ2-5; 10 bases align to TRBD1. CDR1 is DFQATT, CDR2 SNEGSKA, per germline (reference sequence). The CDR3 extends over 14 amino acids. V lost 1 base, J lost 4 bases, and 3 bases stayed unmatched. Written as DNA, the CDR3 is TGCAGTGCTAGAGTCGACAGGGGGCTAGAGACCCAGTACTTC. Its protein product is CSARVDRGLETQYF.

This clonotype was observed a few times. The chain couples TRBV20-1 to TRBJ2-4; possibly TRBD2 for D (5 bases). Trimming shortened V by 3 bases and J by 1 base, and 10 bases separated the two germline ends. The CDR3 has 14 amino acids. The germline gives CDR1 DFQATT, CDR2 SNEGSKA (reference sequence). CDR3 nucleotide sequence: TGCAGTGCTAGTCGTGGGGAGGCCAAAAACATTCAGTACTTC. Amino acid sequence: CSASRGEAKNIQYF.

The chain carries TRBV29-1 and TRBJ2-5, with a possible D match to TRBD1 (6 bases). V gave up 5 bases and J gave up 5 bases, with 15 bases separating them. In germline, CDR1 is SQVTM, CDR2 ANQGSEA. CDR3 length: 13 amino acids. The chain's CDR3 is CSVLRQGIETQYF. Here the CDR3 DNA reads TGCAGCGTTCTGAGGCAGGGGATCGAGACCCAGTACTTC.

This clonotype was counted only a few times. This rearrangement joins TRBV7-9 to TRBJ1-1, with a possible D match to TRBD1 (5 bases). Germline lookup yields CDR1 SEHNR and CDR2 FQNEAQ (reference sequence). V was trimmed by 1 base and J by 1 base, leaving 10 bases between them. The CDR3 has 15 amino acids. The CDR3 region has the DNA TGTGCCAGCAGCTTAGAAATAGGACAGAACACTGAAGCTTTCTTT. It is translated as CASSLEIGQNTEAFF.

This sequence joins TRBV20-1 and TRBJ2-2; possibly TRBD1 for D (5 bases). The CDR3 spans 14 residues. CDR1 DFQATT and CDR2 SNEGSKA come from the germline V gene (reference sequence). Between the trimmed V and J ends, which lost 6 bases and 4 bases, there was a span of 15 bases. This CDR3 is CSAGPAQGTGELFF. CDR3 nucleotide sequence: TGCAGTGCGGGGCCGGCCCAGGGCACCGGGGAGCTGTTTTTT.

The chain is built from TRBV5-1 and TRBJ2-3; D is perhaps TRBD1 or TRBD2 (5 bases each). The V gene's germline CDR1 is SGHRS and CDR2 YFSETQ. V dropped 4 bases and J dropped 5 bases, with 17 bases sitting between them. CDR3 size: 15 residues. CDR3 sequence: CASSLRDGRIDTQYF. The CDR3, as DNA: TGCGCCAGCAGCCTACGGGACGGTCGAATAGATACGCAGTATTTT.